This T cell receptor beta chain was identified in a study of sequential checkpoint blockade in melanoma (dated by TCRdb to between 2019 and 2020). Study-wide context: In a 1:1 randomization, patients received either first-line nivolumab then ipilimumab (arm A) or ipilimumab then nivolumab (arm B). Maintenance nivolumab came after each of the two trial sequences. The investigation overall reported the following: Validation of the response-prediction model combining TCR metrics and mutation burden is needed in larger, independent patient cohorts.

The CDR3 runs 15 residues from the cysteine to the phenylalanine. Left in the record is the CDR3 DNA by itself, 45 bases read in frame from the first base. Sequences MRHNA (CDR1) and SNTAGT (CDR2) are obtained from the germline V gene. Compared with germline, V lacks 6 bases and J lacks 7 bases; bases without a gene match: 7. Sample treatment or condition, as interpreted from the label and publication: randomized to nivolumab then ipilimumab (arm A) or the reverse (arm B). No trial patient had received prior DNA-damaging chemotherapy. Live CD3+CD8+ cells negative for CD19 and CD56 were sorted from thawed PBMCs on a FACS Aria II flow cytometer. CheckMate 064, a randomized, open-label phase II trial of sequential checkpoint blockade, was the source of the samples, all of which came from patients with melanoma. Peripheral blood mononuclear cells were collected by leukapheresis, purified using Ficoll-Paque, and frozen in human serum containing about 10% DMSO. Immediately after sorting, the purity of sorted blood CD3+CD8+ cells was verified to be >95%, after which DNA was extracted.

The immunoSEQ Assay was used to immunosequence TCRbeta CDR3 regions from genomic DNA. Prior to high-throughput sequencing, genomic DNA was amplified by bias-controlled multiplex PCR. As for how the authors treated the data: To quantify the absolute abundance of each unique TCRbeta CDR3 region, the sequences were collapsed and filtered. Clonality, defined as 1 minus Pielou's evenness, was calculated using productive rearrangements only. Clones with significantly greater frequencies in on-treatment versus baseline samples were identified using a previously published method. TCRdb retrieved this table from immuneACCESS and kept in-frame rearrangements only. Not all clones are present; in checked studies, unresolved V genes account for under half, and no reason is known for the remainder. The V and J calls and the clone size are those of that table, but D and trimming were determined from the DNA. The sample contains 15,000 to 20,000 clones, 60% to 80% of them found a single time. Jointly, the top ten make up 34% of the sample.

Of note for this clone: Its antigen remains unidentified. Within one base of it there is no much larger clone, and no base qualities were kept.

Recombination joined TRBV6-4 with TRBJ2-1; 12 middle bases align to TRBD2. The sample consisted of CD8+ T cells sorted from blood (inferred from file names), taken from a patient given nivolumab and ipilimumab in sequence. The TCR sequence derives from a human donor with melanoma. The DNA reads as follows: TGTGCCAGCAGCGAGGCTAGCGGGGGGGGGAATGAGCAGTTCTTC. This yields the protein CASSEASGGGNEQFF.